Following are 10 T cell receptor beta chains from one sample sequenced in a study of cytomegalovirus exposure and HLA in healthy donors. PCR used 60 Vbeta primers and 13 Jbeta primers. Sequenced by immunoSEQ multiplex PCR; TCRdb stores in-frame clones only, minus some. The data contain 55,000 to 80,000 clones, around 80% of them singletons. Sequencing was carried out using PBMCs. The receptor set was obtained from a man aged 35-49 years in good health and CMV-seronegative.

The gene calls are TRBV5-1 and TRBJ2-2; possibly TRBD2 for D (6 bases). Germline V gene lookup returns CDR1 SGHRS and CDR2 YFSETQ. Trimming pared 4 bases from V and 5 bases from J, leaving 18 bases between. The CDR3 runs to 16 residues. As DNA, the CDR3 is TGCGCCAGCAGCGATCCAAGGGGACTCCAGACCGGGGAGCTGTTTTTT. Encoded protein: CASSDPRGLQTGELFF.

The rearrangement joins TRBV4-1 to TRBJ2-7; 8 nucleotides align to TRBD2. V shed 1 base and J 5 bases; nucleotides not matched to a gene: 7. Germline CDR1 reads MGHRA; CDR2 reads YSYEKL. This CDR3 region has 15 residues. The CDR3 here is CASSQGVAGYNEQYF. The CDR3 DNA reads TGCGCCAGCAGCCAAGGAGTAGCGGGGTACAACGAGCAGTACTTC.

The chain couples TRBV5-4 to TRBJ1-1; D gene ambiguous. Trimming pared 4 bases from V and 5 bases from J, leaving 15 bases between. This CDR3 is built from 14 residues. Germline CDR1 reads SGHNT; CDR2 reads YYREEE (reference sequence). The CDR3 DNA reads as TGTGCCAGCAGCCCCAGGACTATGCGGACTGAAGCTTTCTTT. It is translated as CASSPRTMRTEAFF.

The chain employs TRBV2 and TRBJ1-2; TRBD1 matches 7 bases. Germline-derived CDR1 and CDR2 are SNHLY and FYNNEI. CDR3 length equals 15 residues. V shed 6 bases and J 0 bases; nucleotides not matched to a gene: 7. CDR3 amino acids: CASRRMTGSNYGYTF. The CDR3 DNA follows: TGTGCCAGCAGGAGGATGACAGGGTCTAACTATGGCTACACCTTC.

This clone has only a few counts. The chain couples TRBV4-1 to TRBJ1-3, with D perhaps TRBD1 (5 bases). Looked up from germline, CDR1 is MGHRA and CDR2 is YSYEKL. The CDR3 contains 16 residues. V lost 4 bases to trimming and J lost 0 bases, with 13 bases between them. CDR3 DNA sequence: TGCGCCAGCAGCCGCACAGGACACTCCTCTGGAAACACCATATATTTT. Its translation is CASSRTGHSSGNTIYF.

The rearrangement uses TRBV28 and TRBJ2-7; D possibly corresponds to TRBD2 (6 bases). The length of the CDR3 is 15 residues. CDR1 and CDR2 from the germline V gene are MDHEN and SYDVKM. Trimming removed 6 bases at V and 0 bases at J, with 15 bases between. The CDR3 sequence: CASRSGTSGSYEQYF. The CDR3 DNA is TGTGCCAGCAGGTCCGGGACTTCGGGCTCCTACGAGCAGTACTTC.

This sequence joins TRBV5-4 and TRBJ1-6, with a weak D call TRBD1 (5 bases). The CDR3 sequence is 14 residues long. In germline, CDR1 is SGHNT, CDR2 YYREEE (reference sequence). V was trimmed by 5 bases and J by 8 bases, leaving 14 bases between them. The CDR3 DNA reads as TGTGCCAGCAGGGCGGGAACGGGGGATTCACCCCTCCACTTT. Protein sequence: CASRAGTGDSPLHF.

V usage is TRBV11-2 and J usage is TRBJ1-4; 7 bases align to TRBD1. The CDR3 spans 14 residues. After removal of 5 bases from V and 5 bases from J, the junction contained 5 bases not matched to a gene. CDR1 is SGHAT, CDR2 FQNNGV, per germline. CDR3 in DNA: TGTGCCAGCAGCCCAGGGACAGACAATGAAAAACTGTTTTTT. It translates to CASSPGTDNEKLFF. Combining the CDR3 with reference TRBV11-2 and TRBJ1-4 gives the whole variable domain EAGVAQSPRYKIIEKRQSVAFWCNPISGHATLYWYQQILGQGPKLLIQFQNNGVVDDSQLPKDRFSAERLKGVDSTLKIQPAKLEDSAVYLCASSPGTDNEKLFFGSGTQLSVL.

The chain recombines TRBV5-5 with TRBJ2-7; a weak D match, TRBD2 (5 bases). The germline V gene has CDR1 SGHKS and CDR2 YYEKEE (reference sequence). Trimming removed 2 bases at V and 3 bases at J, with 9 bases between. The length of the CDR3 is 13 residues. CDR3 in DNA: TGTGCCAGCAGCTTTTCCGGGGACTACGAGCAGTACTTC. Protein sequence: CASSFSGDYEQYF.

The CDR3 nucleotides are TGCGCCAGCAGCTTTCCAGGGGCCTACACCGGGGAGCTGTTTTTT. It specifies CASSFPGAYTGELFF. The chain uses TRBV5-1 and TRBJ2-2, with D possibly matching TRBD1 (6 bases). Per germline, CDR1 SGHRS and CDR2 YFSETQ. This CDR3 spans 15 amino acids. The ends were cut back, 2 bases at V and 3 bases at J, with 11 bases in the middle.